The T cell receptor (delta chain) under discussion was sequenced for a study of gamma-delta chains in newborns, infants, children. Background on the study: Microbial exposure reportedly drives polyclonal innate γδ T cell expansion after birth.

In germline, CDR1 is GEAIGNYY, CDR2 EKD. Trimming took off 3 bases at V and 0 bases at J, with 13 bases between the two ends. CDR3 length: 16 amino acids. This clone was counted a few times. TCRdb's entry gives the protein of a much larger clone, which mismatches this DNA's translation at residue 5, likely from a read error; the protein reported here is translated from the DNA. With CATT, TCRdb re-called clones from the reads. Among about 5,400 delta-chain clones listed, approximately 17% were seen once. Sequenced material: blood. J is TRDJ2 and V is TRDV2; D is unresolved. The origin of this receptor is a child who was a newborn, infant or young child, either healthy, febrile or measles-vaccinated (not recorded which). CDR3 nucleotides: TGTGCCTGTGACGACCTGAACTCCCCTTTGACAGCACAACTCTTCTTT. Its protein product is CACDDLNSPLTAQLFF.